The clone carrying this TCR beta chain has more than one count but fewer than ten. Its specificity is unknown. The whole isolated RNA underwent reverse transcription, so sequencing captured expressed TCRB transcripts. Assay: immunoSEQ multiplex PCR; the TCRdb copy retains only in-frame clones and omits some. The top ten hold under 0.3% of the sample, which has under 70,000 clones, roughly 63% seen once. This sample was included in a study of beta chain features in type 1 diabetes. General study results and limits: A greater similarity of naive, central memory and Treg TCRB repertoires was seen among patients than among healthy donors. Among patients with Type 1 diabetes, TCRB CDR3s were moderately but significantly shorter in every one of the four CD4+ subsets. Sequencing from cDNA could over-represent high-TCR-expressing cells.

V lost 0 bases and J lost 6; bases outside the gene matches: 9. This CDR3 contains 16 residues. Germline values: CDR1 KGHSH, CDR2 LQKENI. The chain employs TRBV18 and TRBJ1-2; 8 bases match TRBD1. The sequenced material came from stem cell memory CD4+ T cells from blood. The receptor's source is a woman in her 30s with type 1 diabetes. The CDR3 nucleotides are TGTGCCAGCTCACCACCGGACAGGGAACAACTAAATGGCTACACCTTC. Its protein product is CASSPPDREQLNGYTF.